This entry features one T cell receptor beta chain sequence. What it binds is not known. The CDR3 contains 14 residues. The ends lost 8 bases at V and 6 bases at J; junction bases unmatched: 14. CDR1 is DFQATT, CDR2 SNEGSKA, per germline (reference sequence). Researchers used the Oncomine TCR Beta short-read assay to sequence DNA from cultured CD4+ T cells. From the PCR reads, TCRdb called clonotypes with MiXCR, one entry per CDR3 protein. The sample yields approximately 15,000 distinct CDR3 sequences, 40% to 55% seen once. The treatment is: approximately 10-day PBMC culture with coronavirus spike peptide pools or control peptides (ViraFEST assay). The data derive from a study of vaccination and CD4 T cells after COVID-19.

Sequencing used CD4+ T cells from blood, cultured in vitro, obtained before SARS-CoV-2 vaccination. This chain joins TRBV20-1 and TRBJ2-3, with 7 nucleotides matching TRBD2. The sequence was collected from a human donor who received a COVID-19 vaccine. CDR3 DNA sequence: TGCAGTCCACTCAGCGGGGTAGAAACGGATACGCAGTATTTT. It codes for CSPLSGVETDTQYF.